This T cell receptor beta chain was sequenced in a study of patients and donors after allogeneic stem cell transplantation. Trimming pared 3 bases from V and 2 bases from J, leaving 10 bases between. Germline V gene data show CDR1 as SGHTA and CDR2 as FQGNSA. This CDR3 contains 15 residues. A single record per CDR3 protein comes from TCRdb applying MiXCR to the RT-PCR reads. The table has 150,000 to 250,000 distinct CDR3 sequences, around 41% seen once; the top ten hold about 35%. The TCR comes from a human donor who was either an allogeneic HSCT recipient or a stem cell or donor lymphocyte infusion donor (not recorded which). It is not recorded whose cells these are; they may come from a transplant donor. The sequenced sample was blood, either unsorted or a sorted T cell fraction (not recorded which). The chain links TRBV7-2 to TRBJ1-4, with a tentative D call TRBD1 (6 bases). The CDR3 nucleotides are TGTGCCAGCAGCTTTACAGGGACTACTAATGAAAAACTGTTTTTT. Its protein product is CASSFTGTTNEKLFF.